Below, one T cell receptor (beta chain) is given with its context. What it binds is not known. This entry belongs to a study of spatial heterogeneity in lung cancer. Study as a whole: Sequences of the beta chain were consistently detected in greater numbers than alpha-chain sequences. Study-wide results and limits: Ubiquitous expanded tumor TCRs appeared in blood more at resection than follow-up.

Each molecule of TCR cDNA was tagged with one unique molecular identifier. Each CDR3 protein gets one entry after TCRdb re-called the 5' RACE reads with MiXCR. Counted here are 75,000 to 85,000 distinct CDR3 sequences, about a fifth occurring once; the ten biggest clones make up 5.5% to 7%. Regarding time point: sample taken at primary tumor resection. Researchers sequenced whole RNA taken from tumor, nontumor lung or frozen PBMC without sorting. The donors were fewer than 80 patients with non-small cell lung cancer that was early-stage and untreated. This CDR3 is 11 amino acids long. Germline assignment: CDR1 MGHDK and CDR2 SYGVNS. V lost 4 bases and J lost 11, with 11 bases in between.

Sequenced material: PBMCs, taken at surgery. J is TRBJ1-1 and V is TRBV25-1; maybe TRBD1 (5 bases). The clonotype was recovered from a male donor with early-stage non-small cell lung cancer. CDR3 in DNA: TGTGCCAGCAGTGCCTGGGGCGATGCTTTCTTT. Its protein product is CASSAWGDAFF.